In this sample, the clone carrying this T cell receptor beta chain turned up a few times. TCRdb re-derived calls from the RT-PCR reads in MiXCR, one entry per CDR3 protein. The sample has 500,000 to 650,000 distinct CDR3 sequences; 6.5% to 8% are singletons. The length of the CDR3 is 17 residues. J lost 2 bases, V lost 6 bases, and 9 bases had no gene match. Germline-derived CDR1 and CDR2 are SGHAT and FQNNGV. This sample is part of a study of response to subunit inactivated influenza vaccine. This clonotype originated in a man aged 50-75 years who received an inactivated influenza vaccine. The chain has TRBV11-2 and TRBJ2-6; TRBD1 matches at 8 bases. Sequenced here: PBMCs from blood, sampled 23 to 25 months after vaccination. For the CDR3, the DNA is TGTGCCAGCAGAGGGACCTTACAGGGGGCTGGGGCCAACGTCCTGACTTTC. It is translated as CASRGTLQGAGANVLTF.